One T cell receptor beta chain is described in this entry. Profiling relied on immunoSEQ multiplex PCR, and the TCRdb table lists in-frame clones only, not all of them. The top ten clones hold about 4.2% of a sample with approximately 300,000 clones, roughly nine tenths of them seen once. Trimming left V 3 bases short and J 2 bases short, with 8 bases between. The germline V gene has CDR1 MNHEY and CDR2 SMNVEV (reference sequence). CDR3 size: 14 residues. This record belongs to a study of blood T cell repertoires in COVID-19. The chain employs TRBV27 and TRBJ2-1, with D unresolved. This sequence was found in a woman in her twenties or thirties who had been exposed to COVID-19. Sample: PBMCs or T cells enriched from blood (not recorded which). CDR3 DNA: TGTGCCAGCAGTTTCGCGGAGACCTACAATGAGCAGTTCTTC. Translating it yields CASSFAETYNEQFF.